This passage covers 28 T cell receptor beta chains from one sample sequenced in a study of T cell repertoires in cytomegalovirus infection. TCRdb recomputed calls from the reads with MiXCR, one row per CDR3 protein. The sample contains some 110,000 distinct CDR3 sequences, around 32% of which appear only once. These receptors lack a known antigen. The specimen was CD8+ T cells from cultured PBMCs, collected from culture after CMV antigen stimulation. Every receptor here comes from a human donor in good health (CMV status not recorded). Some clones in this sample may be carry-over from other donors' samples.

J is TRBJ2-1 and V is TRBV2; D is perhaps TRBD1 or TRBD2 (5 bases each). The CDR3 has 17 amino acids. Trimming pared 1 base from V and 4 bases from J, leaving 17 bases between. Germline V gene sequence: CDR1 SNHLY, CDR2 FYNNEI. CDR3 region: CASSEESVWGLYNEQFF. The CDR3, as DNA: TGTGCCAGCAGTGAAGAGTCGGTATGGGGGTTATACAATGAGCAGTTCTTC.

This clonotype was seen only a few times. The V gene is TRBV7-6, the J gene TRBJ2-2, with D possibly matching TRBD1 (5 bases). Trimming pared 6 bases from V and 1 base from J, leaving 12 bases between. Per germline, CDR1 SGHVS and CDR2 FNYEAQ. CDR3 length equals 15 residues. The CDR3 DNA reads TGTGCCAGCAGATCGTCCAGGGTGAACACCGGGGAGCTGTTTTTT. Protein product: CASRSSRVNTGELFF.

The chain joins TRBV7-8 to TRBJ1-5; perhaps TRBD1 as D (5 bases). This CDR3 contains 16 residues. Trimming stripped 2 bases from V and 4 bases from J, with 15 bases between. Germline loops: CDR1 SGHVS, CDR2 FQNEAQ. The CDR3, as DNA: TGTGCCAGCAGCTTATACTCGACAGAATTAAATCAGCCCCAGCATTTT. Translating it yields CASSLYSTELNQPQHF.

This sequence joins TRBV4-1 and TRBJ2-1; D is unresolved. The V gene lost 0 bases and the J gene lost 9 bases, with 12 bases spanning the gap. Germline CDR1 MGHRA, CDR2 YSYEKL. CDR3 length equals 14 residues. CDR3 nucleotides: TGCGCCAGCAGCCAAGATAGGCCTAGTCCTGAGCAGTTCTTC. This gives the protein CASSQDRPSPEQFF.

This clonotype was counted at least ten times. The chain carries TRBV6-2 or TRBV6-3 and TRBJ2-7, with D perhaps matching TRBD1 (5 bases). V was pared by 7 bases and J by 1 base, with 14 bases between. Germline V lookup: CDR1 MNHEY, CDR2 SVGEGT. This CDR3 contains 14 residues. In nucleotides, the CDR3 is TGTGCCAGCAATGAAGGGGCTGAATCCTACGAGCAGTACTTC. Residues: CASNEGAESYEQYF.

This clonotype came up many times. The genes are TRBV7-9 and TRBJ2-7; 10 bases agree with TRBD1. There are 14 residues in the CDR3. Germline V gene lookup returns CDR1 SEHNR and CDR2 FQNEAQ (reference sequence). V lost 4 bases to trimming and J lost 5 bases; unmatched junction nucleotides: 5. In DNA form, the CDR3 reads TGTGCCAGCAGCTCCCGGACAGGGGGAGACGAGCAGTACTTC. It specifies CASSSRTGGDEQYF.

This chain links TRBV20-1 with TRBJ2-1; D uncertain. V was clipped by 4 bases and J by 4 bases, with 17 bases between them. The CDR3 has 15 residues. The V gene's germline CDR1 is DFQATT and CDR2 SNEGSKA (reference sequence). The CDR3 nucleotides are TGCAGTGCTATCCTCGACCGTAGTTTGTACAATGAGCAGTTCTTC. This encodes CSAILDRSLYNEQFF.

This sequence joins TRBV6-5 and TRBJ2-3; D is possibly TRBD1 (5 bases). Trimming shortened V by 2 bases and J by 0 bases, and 9 bases separated the two germline ends. The CDR3 length is 15 residues. The germline V gene has CDR1 MNHEY and CDR2 SVGAGI. The chain's CDR3 is CASSYRDSSTDTQYF. CDR3 nucleotides: TGTGCCAGCAGTTACCGCGACAGTAGCACAGATACGCAGTATTTT.

The chain joins TRBV6-2 or TRBV6-3 to TRBJ2-7; D remains unclear. The CDR3 length is 13 residues. Trimming shortened V by 6 bases and J by 6 bases, and 15 bases separated the two germline ends. CDR1 and CDR2 (germline): MNHEY, SVGEGT. The DNA for the CDR3 is TGTGCCAGCAGCCTCTTCGTTGGGGTCGAGCAGTACTTC. Translated, it gives CASSLFVGVEQYF.

J is TRBJ2-1 and V is TRBV19, with D possibly being TRBD1 (7 bases). The V end was cut by 7 bases, the J end by 6 bases, with 16 bases between. This CDR3 region has 14 residues. Looked up from germline, CDR1 is LNHDA and CDR2 is SQIVND (reference sequence). The CDR3 region has the DNA TGTGCCAGTAATACGGCAGGGGGGTTCAATGAGCAGTTCTTC. It yields the protein CASNTAGGFNEQFF.

The chain is built from TRBV7-6 and TRBJ2-3; D remains unclear. The V gene lost 4 bases and the J gene lost 11 bases, with 13 bases spanning the gap. The CDR3 covers 12 residues. Germline CDR1 and CDR2: SGHVS and FNYEAQ. The CDR3 DNA follows: TGTGCCAGCAGCTCCGGTGAATTTTTGCAGTATTTT. This translates into CASSSGEFLQYF.

This clonotype was recorded a few times. The V call is TRBV27, the J call TRBJ2-2; D is perhaps TRBD1 (6 bases). Trimming took 8 bases from V and 2 from J, leaving 18 bases between them. This CDR3 region has 16 residues. The germline V gene has CDR1 MNHEY and CDR2 SMNVEV (reference sequence). CDR3 sequence (DNA): TGTGCCAGCGGACTGCTAGGGACACTTAACACCGGGGAGCTGTTTTTT. This gives the protein CASGLLGTLNTGELFF.

V and J are TRBV25-1 and TRBJ1-1; weak D call: TRBD1 (5 bases). Germline V gives CDR1 MGHDK, CDR2 SYGVNS. V was shortened by 1 base and J by 3 bases, with 12 bases between the two germline ends. This CDR3 is 15 amino acids long. The CDR3 sequence: CASSESLSGDTEAFF. The CDR3 coding sequence is TGTGCCAGCAGTGAATCCTTATCGGGGGACACTGAAGCTTTCTTT.

There are a few counts of this clonotype. The DNA for the CDR3 is TGCGCCAGCAGTCGCACGGCAAACCAAGAAGCTTTCTTT. Translation: CASSRTANQEAFF. The V and J genes are TRBV4-1 and TRBJ1-1; D not certain. Looked up from germline, CDR1 is MGHRA and CDR2 is YSYEKL. V was cut by 6 bases and J by 8 bases, with 16 bases left in between. The CDR3 covers 13 residues.

The chain links TRBV9 to TRBJ2-1; 8 positions match TRBD2. CDR1 is SGDLS, CDR2 YYNGEE, per germline. The CDR3 length is 15 residues. After removal of 4 bases from V and 3 bases from J, the junction contained 6 bases not matched to a gene. This CDR3 is CASSPRGGGYNEQFF. CDR3 bases: TGTGCCAGCAGCCCCCGGGGGGGGGGCTACAATGAGCAGTTCTTC. Full variable domain (outside the CDR3, taken from reference TRBV9 and TRBJ2-1): DSGVTQTPKHLITATGQRVTLRCSPRSGDLSVYWYQQSLDQGLQFLIQYYNGEERAKGNILERFSAQQFPDLHSELNLSSLELGDSALYFCASSPRGGGYNEQFFGPGTRLTVL.

The chain recombines TRBV12-3 or TRBV12-4 with TRBJ2-1; weak D call: TRBD2 (5 bases). V gave up 3 bases and J gave up 5 bases, with 11 bases separating them. This CDR3 has 14 amino acids. CDR3 sequence: CASSFSGEHNEQFF. CDR3 nucleotides: TGTGCCAGCAGTTTCAGCGGAGAGCACAATGAGCAGTTCTTC.

The rearrangement joins TRBV7-2 to TRBJ1-2, with D perhaps TRBD1 (5 bases). This CDR3 is built from 15 residues. The V gene lost 0 bases and the J gene lost 3 bases, with 11 bases spanning the gap. Germline loops: CDR1 SGHTA, CDR2 FQGNSA. CDR3 bases: TGTGCCAGCAGCTTAGCAGGGGACGGGTACTATGGCTACACCTTC. Protein product: CASSLAGDGYYGYTF.

This chain links TRBV4-1 with TRBJ1-1; TRBD1 matches 10 bases. The germline V gene encodes CDR1 MGHRA and CDR2 YSYEKL. V gave up 4 bases and J gave up 7 bases; unmatched junction bases: 6. The CDR3 loop spans 14 amino acids. The CDR3 bases are TGCGCCAGCAGCCCCTCGGGACAGGGGATTGAAGCTTTCTTT. Translation: CASSPSGQGIEAFF.

The CDR3 protein is CASSQPPGTGGTYGYTF. For the CDR3, the DNA is TGTGCCAGCAGCCAACCGCCCGGGACAGGGGGAACCTATGGCTACACCTTC. V and J are TRBV7-9 and TRBJ1-2, with 11 bases lining up with TRBD1. Germline V CDR1 and CDR2: SEHNR, FQNEAQ (reference sequence). The V segment lost 5 bases and the J segment 4 bases; nucleotides outside the gene matches: 12. The CDR3 sequence is 17 residues long.

This clonotype was counted ten times or more. The chain joins TRBV6-1 to TRBJ2-1; possible D gene TRBD1, 6 bases. This CDR3 comprises 16 residues. With 7 bases removed from V and 13 bases from J, the gap between germline ends came to 29 bases. The V gene's germline CDR1 is MNHNS and CDR2 SASEGT. The CDR3 reads CASTRDTLSQRRLQFF. The CDR3 DNA follows: TGTGCCAGCACCAGGGACACCCTTTCCCAGCGACGACTACAGTTCTTC.

This clonotype was seen only a few times. The junction departs from germline at one end; a sequencing error may be responsible. V and J are TRBV24-1 and TRBJ2-7; D not resolved. Germline V CDR1 and CDR2: KGHDR, SFDVKD. This CDR3 is 16 amino acids long. The CDR3 is CATGELKTGNWVEQYF. The CDR3 bases are TGTGCCACCGGTGAGCTAAAGACGGGTAATTGGGTCGAGCAGTACTTC.

This clonotype was counted only a few times. The chain combines TRBV6-5 with TRBJ2-5; 8 bases line up with TRBD1. The CDR3 is made up of 18 amino acids. V lost 2 bases to trimming and J lost 5 bases; unmatched junction nucleotides: 16. In germline, CDR1 is MNHEY, CDR2 SVGAGI. In DNA form, the CDR3 reads TGTGCCAGCAGTTACGCCCGGACAGGGACACGACGATCCGAGACCCAGTACTTC. It translates to CASSYARTGTRRSETQYF.

This clonotype was recorded a few times. DNA for the CDR3: TGTGCCAGCAGCGGTCCCGGGGAGCTGTTTTTT. Translated, it gives CASSGPGELFF. V usage is TRBV7-9 and J usage is TRBJ2-2; D is unresolved. V was trimmed by 5 bases and J by 6 bases, leaving 4 bases between them. The CDR3 sequence is 11 residues long. Germline V lookup: CDR1 SEHNR, CDR2 FQNEAQ (reference sequence).

The CDR3 loop is CASSQEVVRVDYGYTF. The CDR3, as DNA: TGCGCCAGCAGCCAAGAGGTCGTCAGAGTAGACTATGGCTACACCTTC. V is TRBV4-1 and J is TRBJ1-2; no definite D call. The CDR3 is 16 amino acids. CDR1 MGHRA and CDR2 YSYEKL come from the germline V gene. Trimming left V 0 bases short and J 3 bases short, with 14 bases between.

The genes are TRBV27 and TRBJ1-4; 8 bases align to TRBD1. The germline CDR1 and CDR2 sequences are MNHEY and SMNVEV (reference sequence). The CDR3 extends over 13 amino acids. V was pared by 6 bases and J by 7 bases, with 4 bases of the junction left unmatched. CDR3 in DNA: TGTGCCAGCAGCCGGACAGGGTCTGAAAAACTGTTTTTT. Its translation: CASSRTGSEKLFF.

V usage is TRBV4-2 and J usage is TRBJ2-2, with 8 bases lining up with TRBD2. The CDR3 extends over 16 amino acids. Germline CDR1 LGHNA, CDR2 YNFKEQ. After removal of 5 bases from V and 6 bases from J, the junction contained 11 bases not matched to a gene. The CDR3 loop is CASSSSGGEISGELFF. The CDR3 nucleotides are TGTGCCAGCAGCAGCTCCGGGGGGGAAATCTCCGGGGAGCTGTTTTTT.

This rearrangement joins TRBV7-9 to TRBJ1-5, with D possibly matching TRBD1 (6 bases). The CDR3 loop spans 17 amino acids. From germline, CDR1 is SEHNR and CDR2 FQNEAQ (reference sequence). V lost 4 bases and J lost 2, with 18 bases in between. The CDR3 reads CASSSDRLERGNQPQHF. In DNA form, the CDR3 reads TGTGCCAGCAGCTCCGACAGGCTTGAGCGGGGCAATCAGCCCCAGCATTTT. The variable domain in full, with the rest retrieved from reference TRBV7-9 and TRBJ1-5, is DTGVSQNPRHKITKRGQNVTFRCDPISEHNRLYWYRQTLGQGPEFLTYFQNEAQLEKSRLLSDRFSAERPKGSFSTLEIQRTEQGDSAMYLCASSSDRLERGNQPQHFGDGTRLSIL.

The V gene is TRBV12-3 or TRBV12-4, the J gene TRBJ1-2, with D uncertain. This CDR3 is 15 amino acids long. The V gene lost 1 base and the J gene lost 3 bases, with 12 bases spanning the gap. The CDR3 is CASSLVLGSDYGYTF. The CDR3 coding sequence is TGTGCCAGCAGTTTAGTCTTGGGGTCTGACTATGGCTACACCTTC.